Following are 14 T cell receptor beta chains from one sample sequenced in a study of blood T cells in healthy people across ages. The use of a sample-barcoded 5' primer and a J-beta primer mix characterized a second PCR of roughly 6 to 11 cycles. TCRdb called the 5' RACE reads again in MiXCR, with one record for every CDR3 protein. In the table there are some 1.1 million distinct CDR3 sequences, more than 30% of which are singletons. Sequencing was done on a sample of blood. The receptors shown here come from a young man in good health.

The V call is TRBV27, the J call TRBJ2-7, with a weak D call TRBD1 (5 bases). Matching the DNA end better, TRBJ2-5 makes the J call doubtful. Germline V gene sequence: CDR1 MNHEY, CDR2 SMNVEV (reference sequence). CDR3 size: 14 residues. The CDR3 loop is CAIASQGRRETQYF. As DNA, the CDR3 is TGTGCCATTGCAAGTCAGGGAAGGCGTGAGACCCAGTACTTC.

There are a few counts of this clonotype. The chain couples TRBV6-5 to TRBJ2-1; D possibly uses TRBD1 or TRBD2 (5 bases each). Germline loops: CDR1 MNHEY, CDR2 SVGAGI. V shed 0 bases and J shed 0 bases, with 15 bases lying between them. The CDR3 consists of 18 residues. The CDR3 nucleotides read TGTGCCAGCAGTTACTCGAGAGGGACCGCGAGCTCCTACAATGAGCAGTTCTTC. Protein sequence: CASSYSRGTASSYNEQFF.

This clonotype was picked up a small number of times. This chain joins TRBV4-3 and TRBJ1-2; D is possibly TRBD1 (5 bases). V lost 4 bases and J lost 1, with 13 bases in between. This CDR3 is built from 15 residues. Looked up from germline, CDR1 is LGHNA and CDR2 is YSLEER. The CDR3 region has the DNA TGCGCCAGCAGCCTATCCCGGGACGGTAACTATGGCTACACCTTC. Its translation is CASSLSRDGNYGYTF.

The sample holds a few counts of this clonotype. J is TRBJ2-2 and V is TRBV9; D ambiguous. V was clipped by 0 bases and J by 6 bases, with 3 bases between them. The CDR3 totals 12 residues. Germline CDR1 and CDR2: SGDLS and YYNGEE. For the CDR3, the DNA is TGTGCCAGCAGCGTAGCTGCCGGGGAGCTGTTTTTT. It codes for CASSVAAGELFF.

This clonotype has at least ten counts. V gene TRBV7-2 combines with J gene TRBJ2-5; D is unclear. V was pared by 0 bases and J by 2 bases, with 7 bases between. Germline CDR1 SGHTA, CDR2 FQGNSA. This CDR3 is 14 amino acids long. The CDR3 DNA follows: TGTGCCAGCAGCTTAGCGTCAGCACAAGAGACCCAGTACTTC. It translates to CASSLASAQETQYF.

This chain connects TRBV12-3 or TRBV12-4 to TRBJ2-3; 8 bases fit TRBD2. This CDR3 region has 16 residues. V dropped 3 bases and J dropped 3; count of bases not matched to a gene: 8. CDR3 region: CASSLRGAPGTDTQYF. The DNA of the CDR3 is TGTGCCAGCAGTTTGCGGGGGGCTCCGGGAACAGATACGCAGTATTTT.

This rearrangement joins TRBV20-1 to TRBJ1-2, with D unclear. This CDR3 region has 14 residues. The germline V gene has CDR1 DFQATT and CDR2 SNEGSKA (reference sequence). V was pared by 1 base and J by 1 base, with 10 bases between. CDR3: CSARVRAVNYGYTF. The CDR3 nucleotides are TGCAGTGCTAGAGTGCGAGCAGTTAACTATGGCTACACCTTC.

This clonotype showed up just a few times. The J gene is TRBJ2-3, the V gene TRBV5-1, with 8 bases matching TRBD2. The germline CDR1 and CDR2 sequences are SGHRS and YFSETQ. The CDR3 covers 15 residues. After removal of 1 base from V and 6 bases from J, the junction contained 7 bases not matched to a gene. CDR3 bases: TGCGCCAGCAGCTTGCCCACGGGGGGGGCTGATACGCAGTATTTT. Amino acids: CASSLPTGGADTQYF. Full variable domain (outside the CDR3, taken from reference TRBV5-1 and TRBJ2-3): KAGVTQTPRYLIKTRGQQVTLSCSPISGHRSVSWYQQTPGQGLQFLFEYFSETQRNKGNFPGRFSGRQFSNSRSEMNVSTLELGDSALYLCASSLPTGGADTQYFGPGTRLTVL.

In this sample, this clonotype turned up many times. CDR3 region: CASSQDRVLETDTQYF. The CDR3 bases are TGCGCCAGCAGCCAAGACCGTGTGCTAGAGACAGATACGCAGTATTTT. This chain connects TRBV4-1 to TRBJ2-3; D remains unclear. Germline assignment: CDR1 MGHRA and CDR2 YSYEKL. CDR3 length equals 16 residues. V dropped 0 bases and J dropped 3 bases, with 13 bases sitting between them.

The chain joins TRBV5-1 to TRBJ2-5; no definite D call. CDR1 and CDR2 (germline): SGHRS, YFSETQ. This CDR3 has 14 residues. Deletions cut 1 base from V and 11 bases from J, with 18 bases between. The CDR3 reads CASSLWVGNNEQYF. In nucleotides, the CDR3 is TGCGCCAGCAGCTTGTGGGTGGGGAACAATGAGCAGTACTTC.

This CDR3 reads CAWSRATGIYEQYF. Here the CDR3 DNA reads TGTGCCTGGAGTAGGGCGACAGGGATCTACGAGCAGTACTTC. This chain joins TRBV30 and TRBJ2-7, with 7 bases lining up with TRBD1. The V segment lost 2 bases and the J segment 3 bases; nucleotides outside the gene matches: 7. Germline CDR1 is GTSNPN and CDR2 is SVGIG (reference sequence). The CDR3 loop spans 14 amino acids.

The J gene is TRBJ1-1, the V gene TRBV20-1; 8 positions match TRBD1. CDR1 is DFQATT, CDR2 SNEGSKA, per germline (reference sequence). Trimming removed 0 bases from V and 11 bases from J; junction bases left unmatched: 14. This CDR3 comprises 15 residues. CDR3: CSARDKSQGARDAFF. For the CDR3, the DNA is TGCAGTGCTAGAGACAAATCCCAGGGGGCGCGTGACGCTTTCTTT.

V is TRBV29-1 and J is TRBJ1-2; the D gene is possibly TRBD1 (5 bases). The germline gives CDR1 SQVTM, CDR2 ANQGSEA. The germline V and J ends were trimmed by 1 base and 3 bases, with 9 bases remaining between them. The CDR3 spans 13 residues. The CDR3, as DNA: TGCAGCGTTGAAGGCAGGGATGACTATGGCTACACCTTC. It codes for CSVEGRDDYGYTF.

The count of this clonotype is one. J is TRBJ1-1 and V is TRBV7-2; D might be TRBD1 (5 bases). There are 14 residues in the CDR3. The germline V gene has CDR1 SGHTA and CDR2 FQGNSA. The ends were cut back, 5 bases at V and 1 base at J, with 11 bases in the middle. The DNA of the CDR3 is TGTGCCAGCAGCAACCCGACAGCGAACACTGAAGCTTTCTTT. It yields the protein CASSNPTANTEAFF. Full variable domain (missing parts from reference TRBV7-2 and TRBJ1-1): GAGVSQSPSNKVTEKGKDVELRCDPISGHTALYWYRQSLGQGLEFLIYFQGNSAPDKSGLPSDRFSAERTGGSVSTLTIQRTQQEDSAVYLCASSNPTANTEAFFGQGTRLTVV.